This is a list of T cell receptor beta chains from one sample in a study of glioma-infiltrating T cells after dendritic cell vaccination. Generated by immunoSEQ multiplex PCR, the TCRdb table keeps only in-frame clones and is missing some. Among approximately 110,000 clones listed, nearly 90% were seen once. The sequences come from blood, collected after dendritic cell vaccination. The receptors shown here come from a human donor with glioblastoma. Both conserved end residues are part of each CDR3. Each record gives: CDR3 length, J gene, clone size, V gene, D gene, CDR3 DNA, CDR3 protein. A D gene is named only where the DNA matches it firmly. Expanded clones get a size class; other rows say once, few or many, or leave the size out.

cdr3_length: 14; j_call: TRBJ2-3; clone_size: NA; v_call: TRBV9; d_call: NA; cdr3_nt: TGTGCCAGCAGCGCTGCGAGAACCACGGATACGCAGTATTTT; cdr3_aa: CASSAARTTDTQYF
cdr3_length: 13; j_call: TRBJ1-2; clone_size: NA; v_call: TRBV9; d_call: NA; cdr3_nt: TGTGCCAGCAGCGTAGGGCAGTCTTATGGCTACACCTTC; cdr3_aa: CASSVGQSYGYTF
cdr3_length: 17; j_call: TRBJ1-2; clone_size: once; v_call: TRBV7-9; d_call: TRBD1; cdr3_nt: TGTGCCAGCAGCCCAGTCCCGGGACAGGGTTCTAACTATGGCTACACCTTC; cdr3_aa: CASSPVPGQGSNYGYTF
cdr3_length: 14; j_call: TRBJ2-2; clone_size: few; v_call: TRBV9; d_call: TRBD2; cdr3_nt: TGTGCCAGCAGCCCCGGACTAGCCACCGGGGAGCTGTTTTTT; cdr3_aa: CASSPGLATGELFF
cdr3_length: 15; j_call: TRBJ2-3; clone_size: NA; v_call: TRBV5-1; d_call: TRBD1; cdr3_nt: TGCGCCAGCTATTTGGGGACAGGGGGGACAGATACGCAGTATTTT; cdr3_aa: CASYLGTGGTDTQYF
cdr3_length: 15; j_call: TRBJ1-3; clone_size: NA; v_call: TRBV25-1; d_call: TRBD1; cdr3_nt: TGTGCCAGCAGTGACCTGACAGGGAGTGGAAACACCATATATTTT; cdr3_aa: CASSDLTGSGNTIYF
cdr3_length: 14; j_call: TRBJ2-3; clone_size: once; v_call: TRBV11-3; d_call: NA; cdr3_nt: TGTGCCAGCAGCTTCGAGGCGGGGCGAGATACGCAGTATTTT; cdr3_aa: CASSFEAGRDTQYF
cdr3_length: 15; j_call: TRBJ1-4; clone_size: NA; v_call: TRBV9; d_call: NA; cdr3_nt: TGTGCCAGCAGCGTAAATGTGGGGCCTAATGAAAAACTGTTTTTT; cdr3_aa: CASSVNVGPNEKLFF
cdr3_length: 16; j_call: TRBJ2-2; clone_size: NA; v_call: TRBV5-1; d_call: TRBD2; cdr3_nt: TGCGCCAGCAGCTTGGAGACCATAGCGGGAGGAAGGGAGCTGTTTTTT; cdr3_aa: CASSLETIAGGRELFF
cdr3_length: 18; j_call: TRBJ2-2; clone_size: NA; v_call: TRBV7-2; d_call: TRBD2; cdr3_nt: TGTGCCAGCAGCTTAGTTGGTGGACTAGCGGGAGTCACCGGGGAGCTGTTTTTT; cdr3_aa: CASSLVGGLAGVTGELFF
cdr3_length: 12; j_call: TRBJ2-1; clone_size: NA; v_call: TRBV15; d_call: NA; cdr3_nt: TGTGCCACCAGCGTCGGGTACAATGAGCAGTTCTTC; cdr3_aa: CATSVGYNEQFF
cdr3_length: 14; j_call: TRBJ1-2; clone_size: few; v_call: TRBV19; d_call: TRBD1; cdr3_nt: TGTGCCAGTAGCCCGGGACAGAGAGTTGGTGGCTACACCTTC; cdr3_aa: CASSPGQRVGGYTF
cdr3_length: 15; j_call: TRBJ2-7; clone_size: NA; v_call: TRBV19; d_call: NA; cdr3_nt: TGTGCCAGTAGTAAGAGCGCTACTCGGTTTGAAGAGCAGTACTTC; cdr3_aa: CASSKSATRFEEQYF
cdr3_length: 14; j_call: TRBJ2-5; clone_size: NA; v_call: TRBV18; d_call: NA; cdr3_nt: TGTGCCAGCTCACCACCGGCCCAGGGAGGGACCCAGTACTTC; cdr3_aa: CASSPPAQGGTQYF
cdr3_length: 11; j_call: TRBJ2-1; clone_size: NA; v_call: TRBV6-5; d_call: TRBD2; cdr3_nt: TGTGCCAGCAGGCGGGACTACCGTCTATTCTTC; cdr3_aa: CASRRDYRLFF
cdr3_length: 18; j_call: TRBJ1-5; clone_size: NA; v_call: TRBV6-4; d_call: NA; cdr3_nt: TGTGCCAGCAGTGACTCGTTTTTGGCTCAAGCGGTCAATCAGCCCCAGCATTTT; cdr3_aa: CASSDSFLAQAVNQPQHF
cdr3_length: 15; j_call: TRBJ2-7; clone_size: NA; v_call: TRBV6-1; d_call: NA; cdr3_nt: TGTGCCAGCAGTGAGTTCGTGGGGGCCAGTAGCGAGCAGTACTTC; cdr3_aa: CASSEFVGASSEQYF
cdr3_length: 17; j_call: TRBJ2-5; clone_size: NA; v_call: TRBV9; d_call: TRBD2; cdr3_nt: TGTGCCAGCAGCGTTATAGGGGCTAGCGGGAGAAAGGAGACCCAGTACTTC; cdr3_aa: CASSVIGASGRKETQYF
cdr3_length: 12; j_call: TRBJ1-6; clone_size: NA; v_call: TRBV30; d_call: NA; cdr3_nt: TGTGCCTGGAGTGGGGCGCAATCACCCCTCCACTTT; cdr3_aa: CAWSGAQSPLHF